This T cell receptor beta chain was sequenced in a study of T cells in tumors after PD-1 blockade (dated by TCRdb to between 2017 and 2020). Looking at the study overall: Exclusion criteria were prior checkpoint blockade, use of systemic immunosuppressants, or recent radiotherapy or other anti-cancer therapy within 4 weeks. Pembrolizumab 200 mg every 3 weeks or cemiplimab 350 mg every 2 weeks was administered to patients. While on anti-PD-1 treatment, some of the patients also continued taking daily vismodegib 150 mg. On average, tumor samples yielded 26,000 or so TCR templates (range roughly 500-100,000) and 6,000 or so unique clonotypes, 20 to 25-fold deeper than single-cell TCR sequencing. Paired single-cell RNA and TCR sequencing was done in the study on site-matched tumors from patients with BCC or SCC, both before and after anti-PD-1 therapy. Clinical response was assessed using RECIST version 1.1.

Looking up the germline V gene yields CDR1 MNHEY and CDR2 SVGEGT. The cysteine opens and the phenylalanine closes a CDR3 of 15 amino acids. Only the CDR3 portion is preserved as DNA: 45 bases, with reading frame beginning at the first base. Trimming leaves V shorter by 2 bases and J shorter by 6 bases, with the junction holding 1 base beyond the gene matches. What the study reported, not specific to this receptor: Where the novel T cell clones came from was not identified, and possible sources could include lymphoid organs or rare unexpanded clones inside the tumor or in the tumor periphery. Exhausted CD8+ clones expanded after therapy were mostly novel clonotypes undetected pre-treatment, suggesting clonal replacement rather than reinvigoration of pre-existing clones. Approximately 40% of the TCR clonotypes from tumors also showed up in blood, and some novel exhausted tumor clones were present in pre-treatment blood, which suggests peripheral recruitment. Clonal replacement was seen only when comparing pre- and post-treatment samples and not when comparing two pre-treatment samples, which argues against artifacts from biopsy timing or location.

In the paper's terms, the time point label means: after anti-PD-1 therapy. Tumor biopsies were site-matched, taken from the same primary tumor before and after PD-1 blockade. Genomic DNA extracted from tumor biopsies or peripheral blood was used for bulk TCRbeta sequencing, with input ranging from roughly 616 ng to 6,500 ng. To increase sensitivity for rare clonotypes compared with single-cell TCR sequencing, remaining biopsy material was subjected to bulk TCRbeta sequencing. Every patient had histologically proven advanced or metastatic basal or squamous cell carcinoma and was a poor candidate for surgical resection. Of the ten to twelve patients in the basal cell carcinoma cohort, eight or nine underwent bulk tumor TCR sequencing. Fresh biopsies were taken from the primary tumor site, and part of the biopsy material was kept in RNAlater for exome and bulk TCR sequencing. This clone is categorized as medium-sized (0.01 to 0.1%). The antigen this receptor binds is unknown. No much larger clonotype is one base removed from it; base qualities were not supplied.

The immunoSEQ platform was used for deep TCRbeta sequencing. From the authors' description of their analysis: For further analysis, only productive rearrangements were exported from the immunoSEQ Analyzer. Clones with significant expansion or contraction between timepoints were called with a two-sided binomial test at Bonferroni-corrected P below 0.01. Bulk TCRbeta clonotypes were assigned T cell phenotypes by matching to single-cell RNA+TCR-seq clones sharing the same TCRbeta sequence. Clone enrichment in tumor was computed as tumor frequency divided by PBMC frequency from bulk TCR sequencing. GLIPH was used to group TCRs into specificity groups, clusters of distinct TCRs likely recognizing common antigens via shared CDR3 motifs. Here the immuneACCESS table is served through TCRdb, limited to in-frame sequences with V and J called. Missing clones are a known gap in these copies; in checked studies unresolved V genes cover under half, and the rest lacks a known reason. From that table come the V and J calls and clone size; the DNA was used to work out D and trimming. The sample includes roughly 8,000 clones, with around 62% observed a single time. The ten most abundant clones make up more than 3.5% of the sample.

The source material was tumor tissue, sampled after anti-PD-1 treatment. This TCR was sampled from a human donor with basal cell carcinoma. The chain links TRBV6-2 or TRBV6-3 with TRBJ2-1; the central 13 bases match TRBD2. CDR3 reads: CASSYRTSGGNEQFF. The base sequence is TGTGCCAGCAGTTACAGGACTAGCGGGGGCAATGAGCAGTTCTTC.